This T cell receptor beta chain was sequenced for a study of blood T cell repertoires in COVID-19. Turning to the study itself: Collection of acute and convalescent COVID-19 samples took place in the United States, Italy and Spain. PBMCs, B-cell-depleted T cells, or T cells were the source of the cDNA or gDNA that made up the material.

CDR3 length: 12 residues. Germline-derived CDR1 and CDR2 are MNHEY and SMNVEV (reference sequence). V lost 2 bases to trimming and J lost 5 bases, with 7 bases between them. Participants spanned ages roughly 18 to 95 years and resided in about two dozen US areas. Authors' methods: Estimated nucleated cell counts came from reference gene primer amplification. Some clones are missing from TCRdb's copy, which holds only in-frame ones; the method was immunoSEQ multiplex PCR. That table supplies the V and J calls and clone size; D and trimming were determined from the DNA. The table lists a few hundred thousand clones, about 86% of them singletons.

The chain uses TRBV27 and TRBJ2-7; tentative D call: TRBD1 (5 bases). Sequences were obtained from PBMCs or T cells enriched from blood (not recorded which). The clonotype was recovered from a woman between 40 and 55 years old with acute COVID-19. CDR3: CASSLQGHEQYF. CDR3 in DNA: TGTGCCAGCAGTTTACAGGGCCACGAGCAGTACTTC.